The TCR beta chain described here comes from a study of blood T cell repertoires in COVID-19. Study as a whole: Collection of acute and convalescent COVID-19 samples took place in the United States, Italy and Spain.

From germline, CDR1 is LGHNT and CDR2 FRNRAP. The CDR3 contains 14 residues. Trimming pared 6 bases from V and 5 bases from J, leaving 16 bases between. As processed by the authors: Quantification of nucleated cells was approximated via reference gene primer amplification. Sequenced by immunoSEQ multiplex PCR; TCRdb stores in-frame clones only, minus some. V and J calls and clone size are given by that table; D and trimming were obtained from the DNA. The data show some 250,000 clones, about 86% seen once. The source material was peripheral blood. The chain employs TRBV12-5 and TRBJ1-1; TRBD1 might be the D (6 bases). This receptor was identified in a young woman with COVID-19, enrolled during active disease. CDR3 in DNA: TGTGCTAGTGGCCAGGGGCAGGTCGGAACTGAAGCTTTCTTT. It codes for CASGQGQVGTEAFF.